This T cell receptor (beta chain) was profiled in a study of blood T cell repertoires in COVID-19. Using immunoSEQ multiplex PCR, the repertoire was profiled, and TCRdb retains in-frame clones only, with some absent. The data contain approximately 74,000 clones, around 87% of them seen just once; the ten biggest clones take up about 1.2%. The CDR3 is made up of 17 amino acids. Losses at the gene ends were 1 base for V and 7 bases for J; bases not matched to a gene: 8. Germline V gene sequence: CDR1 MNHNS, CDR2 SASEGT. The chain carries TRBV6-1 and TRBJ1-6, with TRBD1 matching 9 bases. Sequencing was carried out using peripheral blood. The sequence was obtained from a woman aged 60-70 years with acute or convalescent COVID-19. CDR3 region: CASSEGDRVGRNSPLHF. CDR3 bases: TGTGCCAGCAGTGAAGGGGACAGGGTTGGGCGGAATTCACCCCTCCACTTT.